The rows below give T cell receptor beta chains drawn from one sample of a study of T cell repertoires in cytomegalovirus infection. One entry per CDR3 protein results from TCRdb running MiXCR on the reads. Among 250,000 to 300,000 distinct CDR3 sequences, roughly 15% were seen once, and the ten largest hold 8.8%. Sequenced input: PBMCs. Every receptor here comes from a human donor in good health (CMV status not recorded). Some clones in this sample may be carry-over from other donors' samples. Each CDR3 is given with its conserved first and last residue. D genes are given only for firm matches. For some rows the clone size is stated as once, few or many, or as a class when expanded; others skip it.

NA | TRBJ1-5 | TRBV6-2/TRBV6-3 | NA | CAIQRGSGQPQHF | TGTGCCATCCAGAGGGGCTCGGGTCAGCCCCAGCATTTT
NA | TRBJ2-6 | TRBV2 | few | CASGPVANVLTF | TGTGCCAGCGGCCCCGTGGCCAACGTCCTGACTTTC
TRBD1 | TRBJ2-3 | TRBV20-1 | NA | CSAQPGQGTDTQYF | TGCAGTGCTCAACCGGGACAGGGGACAGATACGCAGTATTTT
NA | TRBJ2-5 | TRBV20-1 | NA | CSGGPGETQYF | TGCAGTGGGGGGCCGGGAGAGACCCAGTACTTC
NA | TRBJ2-1 | TRBV12-3/TRBV12-4 | few | CASSLRGFLLF | TGTGCCAGCAGTTTGAGGGGGTTCTTGCTCTTC
TRBD2 | TRBJ2-7 | TRBV7-2 | many | CASSPLAGGSYEQYF | TGTGCCAGCAGCCCATTAGCGGGGGGGTCCTACGAGCAGTACTTC
NA | TRBJ1-1 | TRBV7-2 | many | CASSLADRVAFF | TGTGCCAGCAGCTTAGCGGATAGGGTAGCTTTCTTT
TRBD2 | TRBJ2-1 | TRBV7-8 | NA | CASSPTSGAFNEQFF | TGTGCCAGCAGCCCGACTAGCGGGGCTTTCAATGAGCAGTTCTTC
TRBD2 | TRBJ2-3 | TRBV29-1 | NA | CSGSSGGVTDTQYF | TGCAGCGGGTCTAGCGGGGGGGTGACAGATACGCAGTATTTT
TRBD1 | TRBJ1-4 | TRBV18 | NA | CASSPDGQGEKLFF | TGTGCCAGCTCACCTGACGGACAGGGGGAAAAACTGTTTTTT
NA | TRBJ2-7 | TRBV29-1 | few | CSARLANEQYF | TGCAGCGCCCGTTTGGCTAACGAGCAGTACTTC
TRBD1 | TRBJ1-2 | TRBV7-2 | many | CASSLVVKTGNYGYTF | TGTGCCAGCAGCTTAGTTGTCAAGACAGGGAACTATGGCTACACCTTC
NA | TRBJ2-1 | TRBV7-9 | NA | CASSLGGGQLNEQFF | TGTGCCAGCAGCTTAGGAGGGGGACAACTCAATGAGCAGTTCTTC
NA | TRBJ1-4 | TRBV3-1 | NA | CASSQAVATNEKLFF | TGTGCCAGCAGCCAAGCCGTCGCAACTAATGAAAAACTGTTTTTT
NA | TRBJ1-2 | TRBV7-8 | few | CASSLDGYGYTF | TGTGCCAGCAGCTTAGACGGCTATGGCTACACCTTC
NA | TRBJ1-1 | TRBV19 | many | CASSTQGLPGTEAFF | TGTGCCAGTAGTACTCAAGGACTCCCCGGTACTGAAGCTTTCTTT
NA | TRBJ1-5 | TRBV20-1 | NA | CSAGPIASGNQPQHF | TGCAGTGCTGGGCCCATAGCGAGTGGCAATCAGCCCCAGCATTTT
TRBD1 | TRBJ1-2 | TRBV5-1 | NA | CASSLGQAHNYGYTF | TGCGCCAGCAGCCTCGGACAGGCCCATAACTATGGCTACACCTTC
NA | TRBJ2-7 | TRBV11-2 | many | CASSSLRQLPSEQYF | TGTGCCAGCAGCTCTCTCCGACAGCTCCCCTCCGAGCAGTACTTC
NA | TRBJ2-1 | TRBV24-1 | many | CATSDFASAYNEQFF | TGTGCCACCAGTGATTTTGCGAGCGCCTACAATGAGCAGTTCTTC
NA | TRBJ2-1 | TRBV20-1 | many | CSAHRPPYSEQFF | TGCAGTGCTCATCGTCCCCCGTACAGTGAGCAGTTCTTC
NA | TRBJ1-2 | TRBV14 | NA | CASSQDPNRPNYGYTF | TGTGCCAGCAGCCAAGATCCCAACAGACCTAACTATGGCTACACCTTC
NA | TRBJ1-5 | TRBV12-5 | many | CASGATLSPQHF | TGTGCTAGTGGGGCGACCCTCTCGCCCCAGCATTTT
NA | TRBJ2-5 | TRBV7-2 | many | CASSSVIGAETQYF | TGTGCCAGCAGCTCCGTGATTGGGGCTGAGACCCAGTACTTC
TRBD1 | TRBJ2-1 | TRBV19 | few | CASSLQGVDEQFF | TGTGCCAGTAGTTTACAGGGGGTCGATGAGCAGTTCTTC
NA | TRBJ2-7 | TRBV6-2/TRBV6-3 | many | CASSYDYPYEQYF | TGTGCCAGCAGTTACGACTACCCCTACGAGCAGTACTTC
TRBD1 | TRBJ1-6 | TRBV27 | few | CASSPLDRDNSPLHF | TGTGCCAGCAGTCCGCTCGACAGGGATAATTCACCCCTCCACTTT
TRBD2 | TRBJ2-6 | TRBV27 | few | CASSSHPGGTGANVLTF | TGTGCCAGCAGTTCCCACCCGGGGGGGACCGGGGCCAACGTCCTGACTTTC
NA | TRBJ2-3 | TRBV5-1 | NA | CASSLELARADTQYF | TGCGCCAGCAGCTTGGAACTAGCCAGGGCAGATACGCAGTATTTT
NA | TRBJ2-3 | TRBV10-3 | NA | CAISELADTQYF | TGTGCCATCAGTGAGTTAGCAGATACGCAGTATTTT
NA | TRBJ2-7 | TRBV14 | NA | CASSQGRAQYEQYF | TGTGCCAGCAGCCAAGGGAGGGCCCAATACGAGCAGTACTTC
NA | TRBJ2-3 | TRBV19 | many | CASSYIGGHTQYF | TGTGCCAGTAGTTACATAGGGGGGCATACGCAGTATTTT
TRBD1 | TRBJ2-7 | TRBV5-1 | many | CASSLGPGTAAYEQYF | TGCGCCAGCAGCTTGGGGCCCGGGACAGCGGCCTACGAGCAGTACTTC
TRBD1 | TRBJ2-3 | TRBV7-9 | many | CASSSRQGESDTQYF | TGTGCCAGCAGCTCAAGACAGGGAGAGTCGGATACGCAGTATTTT
NA | TRBJ1-2 | TRBV20-1 | NA | CSTGMRGLNYGYTF | TGCAGCACCGGAATGAGGGGACTCAACTATGGCTACACCTTC
TRBD1 | TRBJ2-5 | TRBV7-6 | many | CASRSRTGPGETQYF | TGTGCCAGCAGATCCCGGACAGGGCCGGGGGAGACCCAGTACTTC
NA | TRBJ1-2 | TRBV5-1 | many | CASSLAPGDRGYGYTF | TGCGCCAGCAGCTTGGCCCCCGGGGATCGGGGCTATGGCTACACCTTC
TRBD1 | TRBJ2-5 | TRBV29-1 | NA | CSVDLGTGGPETQYF | TGCAGCGTTGATCTGGGGACAGGGGGACCAGAGACCCAGTACTTC
NA | TRBJ1-2 | TRBV6-6 | NA | CASSYSGQTWGGF | TGTGCCAGCAGTTACTCGGGGCAGACTTGGGGCGGCTTC
NA | TRBJ2-1 | TRBV19 | NA | CASTRYGGNQGEQFF | TGTGCCAGTACCCGATACGGGGGAAATCAGGGTGAGCAGTTCTTC
NA | TRBJ2-7 | TRBV6-1 | many | CASRGIFRGPRDYEQYF | TGTGCCAGCAGGGGGATTTTCAGGGGACCCAGAGACTACGAGCAGTACTTC
TRBD2 | TRBJ2-1 | TRBV11-2 | few | CASSTRTSGRVNEQFF | TGTGCCAGCAGCACCCGGACTAGCGGGAGAGTGAATGAGCAGTTCTTC
TRBD1 | TRBJ2-7 | TRBV12-3/TRBV12-4 | few | CASSLRQGAQEQYF | TGTGCCAGCAGTTTAAGACAGGGGGCACAAGAGCAGTACTTC
NA | TRBJ1-6 | TRBV20-1 | NA | CSARGSSQGSPLHF | TGCAGTGCCAGGGGATCGTCCCAGGGGTCACCCCTCCACTTT
TRBD1 | TRBJ2-7 | TRBV6-5 | NA | CASSYSTGQGMREQYF | TGTGCCAGCAGTTACTCCACCGGACAGGGTATGAGGGAGCAGTACTTC
NA | TRBJ2-2 | TRBV7-2 | few | CASSLFQRPNTGELFF | TGTGCCAGCAGCTTATTTCAGAGACCGAACACCGGGGAGCTGTTTTTT
NA | TRBJ1-1 | TRBV10-3 | NA | CAISEKMEGRSDAFF | TGTGCCATCAGTGAGAAAATGGAGGGGCGGTCCGATGCTTTCTTT
NA | TRBJ2-3 | TRBV7-6 | many | CASSAWTILDTQYF | TGTGCCAGCAGCGCCTGGACCATTCTAGATACGCAGTATTTT